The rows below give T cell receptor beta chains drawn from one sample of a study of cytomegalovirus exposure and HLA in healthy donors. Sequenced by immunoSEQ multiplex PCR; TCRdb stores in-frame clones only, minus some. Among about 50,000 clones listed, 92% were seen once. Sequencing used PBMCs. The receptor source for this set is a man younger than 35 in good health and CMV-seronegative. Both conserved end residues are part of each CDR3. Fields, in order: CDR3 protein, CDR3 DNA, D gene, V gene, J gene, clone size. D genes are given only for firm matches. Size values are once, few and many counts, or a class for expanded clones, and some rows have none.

CDR3: CASSSPTELTEAFF
DNA: TGTGCCAGCAGTTCCCCGACGGAGCTCACTGAAGCTTTCTTT
D: NA
V: TRBV6-5
J: TRBJ1-1
size: NA

CDR3: CASSPRWTRVKETQYF
DNA: TGTGCCAGCAGCCCGCGATGGACTAGGGTAAAAGAGACCCAGTACTTC
D: TRBD2
V: TRBV5-5
J: TRBJ2-5
size: NA

CDR3: CASSLSSNSGNTIYF
DNA: TGTGCCAGCAGCTTGTCTAGCAACTCTGGAAACACCATATATTTT
D: NA
V: TRBV5-5
J: TRBJ1-3
size: NA

CDR3: CASSLGAGVIEQYF
DNA: TGCGCCAGCAGCTTGGGAGCGGGAGTGATCGAGCAGTACTTC
D: TRBD2
V: TRBV5-1
J: TRBJ2-7
size: NA

CDR3: CASSPGQGNTEAFF
DNA: TGTGCCAGCTCACCCGGACAGGGGAACACTGAAGCTTTCTTT
D: TRBD1
V: TRBV18
J: TRBJ1-1
size: NA

CDR3: CASSQAGVPYNEQFF
DNA: TGCGCCAGCAGCCAAGCAGGGGTACCCTACAATGAGCAGTTCTTC
D: NA
V: TRBV4-1
J: TRBJ2-1
size: NA

CDR3: CASSPRVTDTSGSTDTQYF
DNA: TGTGCCAGCTCACCACGGGTGACAGATACTAGCGGCTCTACAGATACGCAGTATTTT
D: TRBD2
V: TRBV18
J: TRBJ2-3
size: NA

CDR3: CASSASSYEQYF
DNA: TGTGCCAGCAGCGCCAGCTCCTACGAGCAGTACTTC
D: NA
V: TRBV7-2
J: TRBJ2-7
size: NA

CDR3: CASSSGLAGVDTQYF
DNA: TGTGCCAGCAGTTCCGGACTAGCGGGAGTAGATACGCAGTATTTT
D: TRBD2
V: TRBV5-5
J: TRBJ2-3
size: NA

CDR3: CASSFIRGSNTGELFF
DNA: TGTGCCAGCAGTTTTATCAGGGGGTCCAACACCGGGGAGCTGTTTTTT
D: TRBD1
V: TRBV11-2
J: TRBJ2-2
size: NA

CDR3: CASSVGKGDPNQPQHF
DNA: TGTGCCAGCAGCGTAGGAAAGGGGGATCCCAATCAGCCCCAGCATTTT
D: NA
V: TRBV9
J: TRBJ1-5
size: NA

CDR3: CASSRTGGSYNEQFF
DNA: TGTGCCAGCAGCCGAACAGGGGGGTCCTACAATGAGCAGTTCTTC
D: TRBD1
V: TRBV7-2
J: TRBJ2-1
size: NA

CDR3: CASSLLTGEQYF
DNA: TGTGCCAGCAGTTTACTTACGGGCGAGCAGTACTTC
D: NA
V: TRBV25-1
J: TRBJ2-7
size: NA

CDR3: CASGGLAQETQYF
DNA: TGTGCCAGCGGGGGACTGGCTCAAGAGACCCAGTACTTC
D: NA
V: TRBV27
J: TRBJ2-5
size: once

CDR3: CASTSYGSSGANVLTF
DNA: TGTGCCAGCACCTCCTACGGGAGCTCTGGGGCCAACGTCCTGACTTTC
D: NA
V: TRBV7-8
J: TRBJ2-6
size: NA

CDR3: CASSSRGRNEKLFF
DNA: TGTGCCAGCAGCAGCAGAGGAAGGAATGAAAAACTGTTTTTT
D: NA
V: TRBV11-3
J: TRBJ1-4
size: NA

CDR3: CASSSQTSGIIYEQFF
DNA: TGTGCCAGCAGCTCCCAGACTAGCGGGATAATCTATGAGCAGTTCTTC
D: TRBD2
V: TRBV7-9
J: TRBJ2-1
size: NA

CDR3: CASSGAGGTGNTIYF
DNA: TGTGCCAGCAGTGGGGCAGGGGGGACTGGAAACACCATATATTTT
D: TRBD1
V: TRBV25-1
J: TRBJ1-3
size: NA

CDR3: CASSGGGIEQYF
DNA: TGTGCCAGCAGCGGTGGAGGGATCGAGCAGTACTTC
D: NA
V: TRBV7-6
J: TRBJ2-7
size: NA

CDR3: CAITENPRGGTDTQYF
DNA: TGTGCCATCACCGAAAACCCCAGGGGAGGGACAGATACGCAGTATTTT
D: NA
V: TRBV10-3
J: TRBJ2-3
size: NA

CDR3: CASSTSTWSYGYTF
DNA: TGCGCCAGCAGCACGTCAACCTGGAGCTATGGCTACACCTTC
D: NA
V: TRBV5-1
J: TRBJ1-2
size: NA

CDR3: CSDEQGAPANYGYTF
DNA: TGCAGCGATGAGCAGGGGGCGCCCGCTAACTATGGCTACACCTTC
D: TRBD1
V: TRBV29-1
J: TRBJ1-2
size: NA

CDR3: CASSSDRLGETQYF
DNA: TGTGCCAGCAGTTCAGACAGGTTGGGGGAGACCCAGTACTTC
D: NA
V: TRBV28
J: TRBJ2-5
size: NA

CDR3: CASTPGTSSYEQYF
DNA: TGTGCCAGCACTCCCGGGACTAGCTCCTACGAGCAGTACTTC
D: TRBD2
V: TRBV28
J: TRBJ2-7
size: NA

CDR3: CASSPGGFAGGGDEQYF
DNA: TGTGCCAGCAGCCCGGGGGGCTTCGCGGGAGGGGGGGACGAGCAGTACTTC
D: TRBD2
V: TRBV28
J: TRBJ2-7
size: NA

CDR3: CASRGGAYGEQFF
DNA: TGTGCCAGCAGGGGAGGGGCCTATGGGGAGCAGTTCTTC
D: TRBD2
V: TRBV6-1
J: TRBJ2-1
size: NA

CDR3: CASRRTSDRTDTQYF
DNA: TGTGCCAGTAGACGGACTAGCGATCGCACAGATACGCAGTATTTT
D: TRBD2
V: TRBV19
J: TRBJ2-3
size: NA

CDR3: CSVSLAWGGELFF
DNA: TGCAGCGTTAGTCTAGCTTGGGGCGGGGAGCTGTTTTTT
D: NA
V: TRBV29-1
J: TRBJ2-2
size: NA

CDR3: CASSYVPLAGGANTGELFF
DNA: TGCGCCAGCAGCTACGTACCCTTAGCGGGAGGAGCGAACACCGGGGAGCTGTTTTTT
D: TRBD2
V: TRBV5-1
J: TRBJ2-2
size: once

CDR3: CASSQDRGGGELFF
DNA: TGTGCCAGCAGCCAAGATCGAGGGGGCGGGGAGCTGTTTTTT
D: NA
V: TRBV4-2
J: TRBJ2-2
size: few

CDR3: CASSEPAGSSYNEQFF
DNA: TGTGCCAGCAGTGAGCCAGCGGGGAGCTCCTACAATGAGCAGTTCTTC
D: TRBD2
V: TRBV6-1
J: TRBJ2-1
size: NA

CDR3: CASSLTSLAQYF
DNA: TGTGCCAGCAGCTTGACTAGCTTGGCGCAGTATTTT
D: TRBD2
V: TRBV7-8
J: TRBJ2-3
size: NA

CDR3: CASSYSSRGDYEQYF
DNA: TGTGCCAGCAGTTACTCTTCCAGGGGGGACTACGAGCAGTACTTC
D: NA
V: TRBV6-5
J: TRBJ2-7
size: NA

CDR3: CASSLDIRGTQYF
DNA: TGTGCCAGCAGCTTAGACATAAGGGGGACCCAGTACTTC
D: NA
V: TRBV7-8
J: TRBJ2-5
size: NA

CDR3: CASSDRVGLEEQYF
DNA: TGTGCCAGCAGTGACAGGGTGGGTTTAGAAGAGCAGTACTTC
D: NA
V: TRBV2
J: TRBJ2-7
size: once

CDR3: CASSLSAMNTEAFF
DNA: TGTGCCAGCAGTTTATCAGCGATGAACACTGAAGCTTTCTTT
D: NA
V: TRBV27
J: TRBJ1-1
size: NA

CDR3: CASSPPGLGSYTYEQYF
DNA: TGCGCCAGCAGCCCCCCGGGACTAGGCTCCTACACCTACGAGCAGTACTTC
D: TRBD2
V: TRBV4-1
J: TRBJ2-7
size: NA

CDR3: CASRPPGLANEQFF
DNA: TGTGCCAGCAGGCCCCCGGGACTAGCGAACGAGCAGTTCTTC
D: TRBD2
V: TRBV28
J: TRBJ2-1
size: NA

CDR3: CAWRIPGAYEQYF
DNA: TGTGCCTGGAGGATACCCGGAGCCTACGAGCAGTACTTC
D: NA
V: TRBV30
J: TRBJ2-7
size: NA

CDR3: CATSWTVEGNEQFF
DNA: TGTGCCACCAGCTGGACAGTCGAGGGCAATGAGCAGTTCTTC
D: NA
V: TRBV15
J: TRBJ2-1
size: NA

CDR3: CASSITPGQGAKKRPQHF
DNA: TGTGCCAGTAGTATAACCCCAGGACAGGGGGCGAAAAAAAGGCCCCAGCATTTT
D: TRBD1
V: TRBV19
J: TRBJ1-5
size: NA